The next 17 T cell receptor beta chains were all read from a single sample in a study of T cell responses to AZD1222 COVID-19 vaccine (TCRdb year 2021). Library preparation employed the immunoSEQ multiplex PCR assay. TCRdb stores this immuneACCESS table with in-frame sequences only. Part of the clones is absent; in the studies checked, under half of the shortfall reflects unresolved V genes, and no reason is known for the rest. In this sample the table shows 95,000 to 130,000 clones, less than 90% of which occur a single time. Roughly 8% of the sample is taken by the ten largest. The sample's time point, from its label and the paper: baseline before first vaccination. The source was peripheral blood, collected on day 0 of AZD1222 vaccination. The receptors stem from an adult in good health.

The DNA of the CDR3 is TGTGCCAGCAGCCAAGGTGGACAAGAGACCCAGTACTTC. Translating it yields CASSQGGQETQYF. This chain uses TRBV3-1 (or the pseudogene TRBV3-2) with TRBJ2-5; D not certain. In germline, CDR1 is LGHDT, CDR2 YNNKEL (reference sequence). The CDR3 length is 13 residues. The V gene lost 1 base and the J gene lost 2 bases, with 5 bases spanning the gap.

The chain has TRBV6-5 and TRBJ1-2; 7 positions agree with TRBD1. The V gene end was trimmed by 7 bases and the J gene end by 4 bases; junction bases not matched to a gene: 12. Germline values: CDR1 MNHEY, CDR2 SVGAGI. The CDR3 covers 15 residues. CDR3 sequence (DNA): TGTGCCAGCACCAGAAGTGTGGGACAGACCTATGGCTACACCTTC. It yields the protein CASTRSVGQTYGYTF.

This clone appeared a few times. The rearrangement links TRBV2 to TRBJ1-5, with D perhaps matching TRBD1 (6 bases). CDR3 length: 15 amino acids. Germline values: CDR1 SNHLY, CDR2 FYNNEI. V dropped 0 bases and J dropped 2 bases, with 8 bases sitting between them. CDR3 sequence: CASSEARQGNQPQHF. The CDR3 DNA reads as TGTGCCAGCAGTGAAGCGCGACAGGGCAATCAGCCCCAGCATTTT.

This clone was picked up one time. This chain joins TRBV11-3 and TRBJ2-2; TRBD1 is a possible D gene (6 bases). Germline CDR1 is SGHNT and CDR2 is YENEEA. Trimming removed 1 base at V and 1 base at J, with 13 bases between. The CDR3 is 17 amino acids. Written as DNA, the CDR3 is TGTGCCAGCAGCTTAGGGGGGCAGCTTGGGAACACCGGGGAGCTGTTTTTT. It is translated as CASSLGGQLGNTGELFF.

The V and J genes are TRBV19 and TRBJ2-2; D not certain. Trimming shortened V by 3 bases and J by 1 base, and 6 bases separated the two germline ends. This CDR3 has 14 amino acids. Germline V gene lookup returns CDR1 LNHDA and CDR2 SQIVND (reference sequence). The CDR3, as DNA: TGTGCCAGTAGTATTTGGGGGAACACCGGGGAGCTGTTTTTT. Encoded protein: CASSIWGNTGELFF.

The chain carries TRBV5-6 and TRBJ1-5; maybe TRBD1 (6 bases). This CDR3 has 14 amino acids. Germline V gene sequence: CDR1 SGHDT, CDR2 YYEEEE. V was pared by 0 bases and J by 3 bases, with 7 bases between. CDR3 loop: CASSLGDTNQPQHF. The CDR3 DNA reads TGTGCCAGCAGCTTGGGGGACACCAATCAGCCCCAGCATTTT.

A word on this clone: This same CDR3 is encoded by further DNA sequences in the sample. The DNA for the CDR3 is TGTGCCAGCAGTTACTCGGCAGGGGACACTGAAGCTTTCTTT. As protein: CASSYSAGDTEAFF. V and J are TRBV6-5 and TRBJ1-1; tentative D call: TRBD1 (6 bases). CDR1 and CDR2 from the germline V gene are MNHEY and SVGAGI. The CDR3 extends over 14 amino acids. V was cut by 0 bases and J by 3 bases, with 8 bases left in between.

This chain links TRBV5-1 with TRBJ1-1, with a tentative D call TRBD1 (5 bases). CDR3 length: 14 amino acids. V was trimmed by 3 bases and J by 2 bases, leaving 11 bases between them. Germline V gene data show CDR1 as SGHRS and CDR2 as YFSETQ. CDR3 in amino acids: CASSYGTANTEAFF. Here the CDR3 DNA reads TGCGCCAGCAGCTACGGGACGGCCAACACTGAAGCTTTCTTT.

The rearrangement links TRBV6-5 to TRBJ2-7; 7 bases match TRBD1. V shed 0 bases and J 3 bases; nucleotides not matched to a gene: 8. Germline assignment: CDR1 MNHEY and CDR2 SVGAGI. CDR3 length equals 16 residues. The CDR3 DNA follows: TGTGCCAGCAGTTACTCGTCGGGACAGCGTTTCTACGAGCAGTACTTC. It encodes CASSYSSGQRFYEQYF.

The chain combines TRBV6-5 with TRBJ1-2, with unresolved D. CDR1 MNHEY and CDR2 SVGAGI come from the germline V gene. The V and J ends lost 4 bases and 7 bases respectively, with 10 bases between them. The CDR3 runs 12 residues. The CDR3: CASSSWSFGYTF. The CDR3 nucleotides read TGTGCCAGCAGTTCGTGGAGTTTTGGCTACACCTTC.

The sample holds one count of this clone. The chain employs TRBV7-6 and TRBJ2-7, with a weak D call TRBD2 (7 bases). This CDR3 has 16 amino acids. The V end lost 5 bases, the J end lost 4 bases, and 21 bases lay between the germline ends. Germline V gives CDR1 SGHVS, CDR2 FNYEAQ. CDR3 sequence reads: CASSPRGGGEGYEQYF. In DNA, the CDR3 is TGTGCCAGCAGCCCCCGGGGCGGGGGCGAGGGGTACGAGCAGTACTTC.

The chain combines TRBV12-3 or TRBV12-4 with TRBJ2-7; 7 bases fit TRBD2. The CDR3 length is 13 residues. The J segment lost 6 bases and the V segment lost 3 bases, leaving 5 bases of the junction unmatched. The chain's CDR3 is CASSFAGGTEQYF. The DNA of the CDR3 is TGTGCCAGCAGTTTCGCCGGGGGGACCGAGCAGTACTTC.

This sequence joins TRBV7-8 and TRBJ1-2; no clear D. V dropped 5 bases and J dropped 7 bases, with 14 bases sitting between them. The germline V gene encodes CDR1 SGHVS and CDR2 FQNEAQ. The CDR3 has 13 amino acids. DNA for the CDR3: TGTGCCAGCAGCCTTACCTCTCGCACTGGCTACACCTTC. Protein: CASSLTSRTGYTF.

The chain has TRBV14 and TRBJ2-2, with unresolved D. V gave up 4 bases and J gave up 7 bases, with 13 bases separating them. This CDR3 is 14 amino acids long. Germline loops: CDR1 SGHDN, CDR2 FVKESK. CDR3 bases: TGTGCCAGCAGCCCCCAGGCGCGAGGCGGGGAGCTGTTTTTT. This translates into CASSPQARGGELFF.

This clone was recorded a few times. V and J are TRBV7-9 and TRBJ1-2; TRBD1 aligns across 7 bases. The V and J ends lost 4 bases and 2 bases, in that order; junction bases with no gene match: 4. Germline CDR1 SEHNR, CDR2 FQNEAQ (reference sequence). The CDR3 loop spans 14 amino acids. The CDR3 sequence is CASSWDRINYGYTF. The CDR3, as DNA: TGTGCCAGCAGCTGGGACAGAATAAACTATGGCTACACCTTC.

The rearrangement uses TRBV6-1 and TRBJ2-7, with D perhaps TRBD2 (5 bases). The germline gives CDR1 MNHNS, CDR2 SASEGT. There are 16 residues in the CDR3. The germline V and J ends were trimmed by 3 bases and 2 bases, with 17 bases remaining between them. DNA for the CDR3: TGTGCCAGCAGTGAGGGAGTCGGGCCAGCCACCTACGAGCAGTACTTC. This codes for CASSEGVGPATYEQYF.

The CDR3 is CAQSLMGIGNTIYF. The CDR3 DNA reads as TGTGCCCAAAGCTTAATGGGGATTGGAAACACCATATATTTT. This sequence joins TRBV7-9 and TRBJ1-3; D gene unclear. Germline CDR1 SEHNR, CDR2 FQNEAQ (reference sequence). The CDR3 runs to 14 residues. Trimming removed 11 bases at V and 3 bases at J, with 17 bases between.